A single sample gave rise to the 14 T cell receptor beta chains below, sequenced in a study of blood T cell repertoires in COVID-19 (dated by TCRdb to about 2020). The library was generated by the immunoSEQ multiplex PCR assay. Not all clones reach the TCRdb copy of this immuneACCESS table, which keeps in-frame sequences only. Checked studies attribute under half of the gap to unresolved V genes and leave the rest unexplained. The sample profile shows 250,000 or so clones; about 85% of them were found once. Clones ranked in the top ten supply 5% to 7% of the sample. Material for sequencing was peripheral blood. The source of these receptors is a woman aged 55-69 years with active or convalescent COVID-19.

The CDR3 here is CAISEGSGLLYF. The CDR3, as DNA: TGTGCCATCAGTGAGGGTTCAGGGCTTCTGTACTTC. This chain connects TRBV10-3 to TRBJ2-7; D possibly corresponds to TRBD1 (5 bases). The CDR3 has 12 amino acids. Trimming pared 2 bases from V and 12 bases from J, leaving 14 bases between. Germline loops: CDR1 ENHRY, CDR2 SYGVKD.

The chain couples TRBV27 to TRBJ1-1; D is ambiguous. The germline gives CDR1 MNHEY, CDR2 SMNVEV (reference sequence). Trimming pared 5 bases from V and 2 bases from J, leaving 9 bases between. This CDR3 is 13 amino acids long. The chain's CDR3 is CASSQTANTEAFF. The CDR3 DNA sequence: TGTGCCAGCAGTCAAACAGCAAACACTGAAGCTTTCTTT.

This chain links TRBV2 with TRBJ2-3, with 9 bases fitting TRBD2. Germline V CDR1 and CDR2: SNHLY, FYNNEI. V trimming: 6 bases; J trimming: 0 bases; junction bases outside the gene matches: 7. CDR3 length equals 16 residues. CDR3 in amino acids: CASRRSSGVSTDTQYF. CDR3 DNA: TGTGCCAGCAGGCGATCTAGCGGGGTTAGCACAGATACGCAGTATTTT.

The chain employs TRBV20-1 and TRBJ1-1; D might be TRBD1 (6 bases). CDR3 length: 11 amino acids. V lost 4 bases to trimming and J lost 3 bases, with 6 bases between them. Per germline, CDR1 DFQATT and CDR2 SNEGSKA (reference sequence). CDR3 sequence: CSATGDTEAFF. The CDR3 DNA reads TGCAGTGCTACAGGGGACACTGAAGCTTTCTTT.

The rearrangement links TRBV28 to TRBJ2-3; D may be TRBD1 (5 bases). Trimming took off 3 bases at V and 3 bases at J, with 25 bases between the two ends. The CDR3 runs to 19 residues. Germline V gives CDR1 MDHEN, CDR2 SYDVKM. The CDR3 nucleotides are TGTGCCAGCAGTTTTTCCTCCCCGCTTTGGGGCCCTGTAACAGATACGCAGTATTTT. It specifies CASSFSSPLWGPVTDTQYF.

This chain joins TRBV19 and TRBJ1-2; 10 bases align to TRBD1. There are 15 residues in the CDR3. Germline CDR1 is LNHDA and CDR2 is SQIVND (reference sequence). The J segment lost 4 bases and the V segment lost 3 bases, leaving 5 bases of the junction unmatched. The CDR3 DNA is TGTGCCAGTAGTATTCCGGGGACAGGGGCCTATGGCTACACCTTC. It codes for CASSIPGTGAYGYTF. Full variable domain (missing parts from reference TRBV19 and TRBJ1-2): DGGITQSPKYLFRKEGQNVTLSCEQNLNHDAMYWYRQDPGQGLRLIYYSQIVNDFQKGDIAEGYSVSREKKESFPLTVTSAQKNPTAFYLCASSIPGTGAYGYTFGSGTRLTVV.

The V and J genes are TRBV5-5 and TRBJ2-5, with 10 bases lining up with TRBD2. This CDR3 has 18 amino acids. Germline CDR1 and CDR2: SGHKS and YYEKEE (reference sequence). V was pared by 7 bases and J by 2 bases, with 17 bases of the junction left unmatched. DNA for the CDR3: TGTGCCAGCGGGGCGGGACTAGCGTCCCTAGGGAGGCAAGAGACCCAGTACTTC. The encoded protein is CASGAGLASLGRQETQYF.

The gene calls are TRBV2 and TRBJ1-1; 10 bases are a match to TRBD1. CDR1 is SNHLY, CDR2 FYNNEI, per germline. J gave up 3 bases and V 4 bases, and 11 bases lay outside the gene matches. This CDR3 has 17 residues. CDR3 sequence reads: CASSVYEGTGVDTEAFF. The CDR3 bases are TGTGCCAGCAGTGTTTATGAAGGGACAGGGGTGGACACTGAAGCTTTCTTT.

Here the CDR3 reads CASSLSQGNQPQHF. The CDR3 DNA follows: TGTGCCAGCAGCTTATCCCAGGGCAATCAGCCCCAGCATTTT. The genes are TRBV7-9 and TRBJ1-5, with D uncertain. This CDR3 has 14 residues. V lost 2 bases to trimming and J lost 2 bases, with 7 bases between them. Germline V gene data show CDR1 as SEHNR and CDR2 as FQNEAQ (reference sequence).

This chain joins TRBV7-2 and TRBJ2-3; 7 nucleotides agree with TRBD2. V shed 3 bases, J shed 0 bases, and the junction held 6 bases outside the gene matches. Looked up from germline, CDR1 is SGHTA and CDR2 is FQGNSA. The CDR3 consists of 16 residues. This CDR3 is CASSLSSGTSTDTQYF. The CDR3 nucleotides are TGTGCCAGCAGCTTGTCTAGCGGTACTAGCACAGATACGCAGTATTTT.

This chain joins TRBV4-1 and TRBJ2-3; 7 bases line up with TRBD1. Per germline, CDR1 MGHRA and CDR2 YSYEKL. The CDR3 covers 17 residues. Trimming took 0 bases from V and 6 from J; bases not matched to a gene: 12. The CDR3 region is CASSQDRGDSHGDTQYF. CDR3 bases: TGCGCCAGCAGCCAAGATCGAGGGGACAGCCACGGGGATACGCAGTATTTT.

V and J are TRBV6-5 and TRBJ1-3, with D unresolved. In germline, CDR1 is MNHEY, CDR2 SVGAGI. Trimming took off 6 bases at V and 2 bases at J, with 11 bases between the two ends. CDR3 length equals 14 residues. The CDR3 DNA reads TGTGCCAGCAGCAACAGAGATACTGGAAACACCATATATTTT. Protein sequence: CASSNRDTGNTIYF.

The chain has TRBV5-1 and TRBJ2-7; no definite D call. CDR3 length: 14 residues. From germline, CDR1 is SGHRS and CDR2 YFSETQ. V lost 2 bases, J lost 1 base, and 10 bases lay in between. The CDR3 coding sequence is TGCGCCAGCAGCTTTGGGCCCAGTTCCTACGAGCAGTACGTC. Protein: CASSFGPSSYEQYV.

This clone came up a few times. The chain recombines TRBV11-2 with TRBJ2-7; 7 positions agree with TRBD2. CDR1 is SGHAT, CDR2 FQNNGV, per germline. The CDR3 runs to 13 residues. J was trimmed by 4 bases and V by 8 bases; bases with no gene match: 8. This CDR3 is CASGWSGDYEQYF. DNA for the CDR3: TGTGCCAGCGGATGGAGCGGGGATTACGAGCAGTACTTC. Supplemented by reference TRBV11-2 and TRBJ2-7, the full variable domain reads EAGVAQSPRYKIIEKRQSVAFWCNPISGHATLYWYQQILGQGPKLLIQFQNNGVVDDSQLPKDRFSAERLKGVDSTLKIQPAKLEDSAVYLCASGWSGDYEQYFGPGTRLTVT.